This TCR beta chain appears in the sequencing data of a study of T-cell memory formation after mild COVID-19 (dated by TCRdb to 2020 to 2022). Notes on the research overall: TCR sequence clusters from the two donors were found to be largely donor specific. Longitudinal TCRalpha and TCRbeta repertoire sequencing tracked T-cell clones expanding and contracting after mild COVID-19 in a couple of donors. Two young, previously healthy adult volunteers, one female and one male, were included in the cohort.

PBMCs were isolated by Ficoll-Paque density gradient centrifugation. Results the study describes overall, beyond this receptor: Only two mild cases were covered in the study, and larger cohorts including severe cases with pre-infection samples were considered necessary. Whether the second-wave clones peaking on day 37 were SARS-CoV-2 specific was not confirmed. The detection of some responding clones in pre-infection memory suggests that pre-existing cross-reactive memory T cells joined the SARS-CoV-2 response. From day 15 to 85, contracting clones showed balanced CD4/CD8 phenotypes, whereas a second wave of clones that expanded from day 15 to 37 leaned towards CD4+. Contracting CD4+ clones appeared mostly in the CM and EM memory subsets, whereas CD8+ clones were enriched in EMRA.

The CDR3 sequence holds 15 residues, the cysteine and phenylalanine included. The entry retains the CDR3 DNA only, 45 bases that are in frame from base 1. The germline V gene (reference sequence) provides CDR1 MNHEY and CDR2 SMNVEV. V is reduced by 3 bases and J by 1 base, leaving a spacing of 10 bases between them. The instrument given in TCRdb is Illumina NovaSeq 6000. TCRalpha and TCRbeta cDNA libraries were constructed by 5'RACE with constant-segment primers, with sample barcodes and unique molecular identifiers being introduced. Trizol reagent was used to extract RNA from every sample. Library amplification was performed in two PCR steps, and a second sample barcode and Illumina TruSeq adapters were introduced in the second step. Sequencing of libraries was performed on an Illumina NovaSeq with 2 x 150 bp paired-end reads. Concerning the study's data processing: Demultiplexing of reads and collapsing into UMI-guided consensus sequences were performed with migec v1.2.7. Using mixcr v2.1.11, UMI consensuses were aligned to TRA and TRB V and J templates and then assembled into clonotypes. Clonotypes were classified as expanded or contracted when called significant by both edgeR and NoisET, with noise models trained on biological replicates. edgeR calls used a false discovery rate-adjusted p below 0.01 and a log2 fold-change threshold of 1. As an exploratory analysis of dynamics, max-normalized trajectories of the 1000 most abundant clonotypes were examined with PCA combined with hierarchical clustering. The CD4 or CD8 phenotype of responding clones was assigned using the separately sequenced CD4+ and CD8+ repertoires. TCRdb trimmed public reads at Q25 via fastp, called clones via MiXCR and kept in-frame beta chains. Rows merge per CDR3 protein into single entries with the most common DNA and genes. What appears here as the V and J calls and clone size reflects TCRdb's work, not the paper's. A total of around 80,000 distinct CDR3 sequences appear in this sample, around 13% of them only once. The ten largest clones take up around 31% of the sample.

This clonotype was seen a handful of times. This receptor's antigen is unknown. There are no base qualities to consult, and no much larger clone falls within one base. The specimen was PBMCs or a T cell subset sorted from them (not recorded which). The receptor comes from an adult woman who had mild COVID-19 (a few samples of this study predate the infection). The sample titles of this study are shuffled in the database, so cell type and time point are left out; the donor was told from shared clones. Here the chain combines TRBV27 and TRBJ1-5; no confident D gene assignment can be made. The sequenced DNA: TGTGCCAGCAGTTTCTTGGCAGAGAGCAATCAGCCCCAGCATTTT. This gives the protein CASSFLAESNQPQHF.